The 27 T cell receptor beta chains in this list originate from one sample, sequenced in a study of blood T cell repertoires in COVID-19. TCRdb's table, derived via immunoSEQ multiplex PCR, lists solely in-frame clones and lacks some. The sample has around 250,000 clones; about four fifths are singletons. Input material: peripheral blood. The receptors come from a woman aged 18-29 years with acute or convalescent COVID-19.

This sequence joins TRBV20-1 and TRBJ2-1, with D unclear. Trimming cost V 6 bases and J 6 bases, with 3 bases left between them. This CDR3 has 9 residues. Germline CDR1 and CDR2: DFQATT and SNEGSKA (reference sequence). CDR3 sequence: CSAGNEQFF. The CDR3 DNA reads as TGCAGTGCCGGCAATGAGCAGTTCTTC.

The chain has TRBV3-1 (or the pseudogene TRBV3-2) and TRBJ2-1; D is uncertain. The CDR3 is 14 residues long. The germline V and J ends were trimmed by 4 bases and 4 bases, with 11 bases remaining between them. The V gene's germline CDR1 is LGHDT and CDR2 YNNKEL (reference sequence). CDR3 protein: CASSPAPRYNEQFF. CDR3 in DNA: TGTGCCAGCAGCCCCGCGCCCCGTTACAATGAGCAGTTCTTC.

The V call is TRBV6-2 or TRBV6-3, the J call TRBJ2-7, with D possibly being TRBD1 (7 bases). Germline V CDR1 and CDR2: MNHEY, SVGEGT. The V gene lost 5 bases and the J gene lost 5 bases, with 19 bases spanning the gap. The CDR3 loop spans 15 amino acids. For the CDR3, the DNA is TGTGCCAGCAGTCGGAGGGGGCGCCCGGACCACGAGCAGTACTTC. Translating gives CASSRRGRPDHEQYF.

V gene TRBV18 combines with J gene TRBJ1-4, with TRBD1 matching over 8 bases. Germline CDR1 KGHSH, CDR2 LQKENI. Trimming removed 0 bases from V and 7 bases from J; junction bases left unmatched: 7. The CDR3 contains 16 residues. CDR3 DNA: TGTGCCAGCTCACCACCGTTCGGACAGGGACTTGAAAAACTGTTTTTT. This encodes CASSPPFGQGLEKLFF.

The gene calls are TRBV5-1 and TRBJ2-3; no clear D gene. The CDR3 consists of 14 residues. V lost 1 base to trimming and J lost 0 bases, with 6 bases between them. CDR1 is SGHRS, CDR2 YFSETQ, per germline. The CDR3 here is CASSLSSSTDTQYF. CDR3 nucleotide sequence: TGCGCCAGCAGCTTGTCGAGCAGCACAGATACGCAGTATTTT.

V and J are TRBV27 and TRBJ2-1; D unresolved. V shed 2 bases and J shed 9 bases, with 11 bases lying between them. Per the germline V gene, CDR1 is MNHEY and CDR2 is SMNVEV (reference sequence). This CDR3 contains 13 residues. The CDR3 here is CASSLRGYPEQFF. Written as DNA, the CDR3 is TGTGCCAGCAGTTTAAGAGGCTACCCTGAGCAGTTCTTC.

The chain joins TRBV30 to TRBJ1-6; 8 nucleotides line up with TRBD1. Germline loops: CDR1 GTSNPN, CDR2 SVGIG (reference sequence). The CDR3 covers 14 residues. With V trimmed by 3 bases and J by 8 bases, 6 bases remained unmatched. The CDR3 DNA is TGTGCCTGGAGAGATCTACAGGGGGATTCACCCCTCCACTTT. This codes for CAWRDLQGDSPLHF. Full variable domain (outside the CDR3, taken from reference TRBV30 and TRBJ1-6): SQTIHQWPATLVQPVGSPLSLECTVEGTSNPNLYWYRQAAGRGLQLLFYSVGIGQISSEVPQNLSASRPQDRQFILSSKKLLLSDSGFYLCAWRDLQGDSPLHFGNGTRLTVT.

In DNA, the CDR3 is TGTGCCAGAAGCTTGGGGCGGGAGGGCCTCCACGAGCAGTACTTC. Protein sequence: CARSLGREGLHEQYF. The rearrangement links TRBV5-3 to TRBJ2-7; 9 bases match TRBD2. TRBV5-3 is sorted into the ORF group, with uncertain function. The CDR3 covers 15 residues. Germline trimming cut 0 bases from V and 5 bases from J; bases unmatched to any gene: 6.

This chain connects TRBV27 to TRBJ1-5; 8 bases agree with TRBD1. Looked up from germline, CDR1 is MNHEY and CDR2 is SMNVEV (reference sequence). Trimming removed 5 bases from V and 6 bases from J; junction bases left unmatched: 9. This CDR3 is built from 15 residues. CDR3 sequence reads: CASSDGQGVVQPQHF. The CDR3 DNA follows: TGTGCCAGCAGTGACGGACAGGGAGTGGTTCAGCCCCAGCATTTT.

This clone was observed once. This chain links TRBV27 with TRBJ2-7, with TRBD2 matching 8 bases. The CDR3 spans 14 residues. After removal of 4 bases from V and 4 bases from J, the junction contained 6 bases not matched to a gene. Germline CDR1 is MNHEY and CDR2 is SMNVEV (reference sequence). CDR3 loop: CASSWSAGVYEQYF. The CDR3 DNA is TGTGCCAGCAGTTGGTCAGCGGGAGTATACGAGCAGTACTTC.

Only one count was recorded for this clone. The chain joins TRBV5-6 to TRBJ1-5, with D possibly being TRBD1 (5 bases). Trimming stripped 4 bases from V and 6 bases from J, with 17 bases between. Per the germline V gene, CDR1 is SGHDT and CDR2 is YYEEEE. This CDR3 region has 15 residues. In nucleotides, the CDR3 is TGTGCCAGCAGCCTAAAACAGGCGGTTGGTCAGCCCCAGCATTTT. Translating gives CASSLKQAVGQPQHF.

The V gene is TRBV7-2, the J gene TRBJ1-4, with TRBD1 as a possible D gene (6 bases). Trimming took off 4 bases at V and 2 bases at J, with 11 bases between the two ends. In germline, CDR1 is SGHTA, CDR2 FQGNSA. CDR3 size: 15 residues. The CDR3 DNA reads as TGTGCCAGCAGCTCCCAGGGGTTTACTAATGAAAAACTGTTTTTT. It codes for CASSSQGFTNEKLFF.

This chain links TRBV21-1 with TRBJ1-2. TRBV21-1 represents a pseudogene. This CDR3 comprises 15 residues. In DNA form, the CDR3 reads TGTGCCAGCAGCAAAGTCATTCGCGGGGGCAAGGGCTACACCTTC. This encodes CASSKVIRGGKGYTF.

The gene calls are TRBV18 and TRBJ1-4, with TRBD1 identical over 10 bases. V shed 3 bases, J shed 8 bases, and the junction held 9 bases outside the gene matches. Germline V CDR1 and CDR2: KGHSH, LQKENI. The CDR3 is made up of 16 amino acids. This CDR3 reads CASSPATGGAREKLFF. The CDR3 DNA follows: TGTGCCAGCTCACCGGCGACAGGGGGCGCGAGGGAAAAACTGTTTTTT.

The chain links TRBV19 to TRBJ1-2; 11 positions match TRBD1. Germline CDR1 LNHDA, CDR2 SQIVND (reference sequence). The CDR3 is made up of 15 amino acids. With 6 bases clipped from V and 7 bases from J, the junction kept 10 bases outside the gene matches. In nucleotides, the CDR3 is TGTGCCAGTAGACAGGACAGGGGGCGCAGGATTGGCTACACCTTC. It codes for CASRQDRGRRIGYTF. Full variable domain (remainder filled in from reference TRBV19 and TRBJ1-2): DGGITQSPKYLFRKEGQNVTLSCEQNLNHDAMYWYRQDPGQGLRLIYYSQIVNDFQKGDIAEGYSVSREKKESFPLTVTSAQKNPTAFYLCASRQDRGRRIGYTFGSGTRLTVV.

This chain connects TRBV18 to TRBJ2-1; TRBD1 agrees at 10 bases. CDR3 length equals 16 residues. The V and J ends lost 0 bases and 7 bases, in that order; junction bases with no gene match: 6. Germline V gene data show CDR1 as KGHSH and CDR2 as LQKENI. CDR3 in amino acids: CASSPPTGGGGNEQFF. The CDR3 region has the DNA TGTGCCAGCTCACCACCGACAGGGGGCGGAGGGAATGAGCAGTTCTTC.

The V gene is TRBV7-2, the J gene TRBJ2-3; TRBD1 matches at 9 bases. In germline, CDR1 is SGHTA, CDR2 FQGNSA. The CDR3 consists of 17 residues. The junction had 11 bases not matched to a gene; V was cut back by 6 bases and J by 1 base. Here the CDR3 reads CASRLKQGALGTDTQYF. The CDR3 nucleotides read TGTGCCAGCAGGCTTAAACAGGGGGCGCTTGGCACAGATACGCAGTATTTT.

For this clone: A much larger clone differs from this one at a single base, so this may be a read error. At the DNA level, this CDR3 is encoded by other sequences in the same sample as well. The chain couples TRBV6-5 to TRBJ1-4; D is unclear. CDR3 length: 15 amino acids. Between the trimmed V and J ends, which lost 0 bases and 3 bases, there was a span of 8 bases. Germline CDR1 is MNHEY and CDR2 is SVGAGI. CDR3 in amino acids: CASSYSTRPNEKLFF. In nucleotides, the CDR3 is TGTGCCAGCAGTTACTCGACCAGGCCTAATGAAAAACTGTTTTTT.

This chain links TRBV6-4 with TRBJ1-5; D ambiguous. Looked up from germline, CDR1 is MRHNA and CDR2 is SNTAGT. V shed 0 bases and J shed 2 bases, with 11 bases lying between them. This CDR3 has 16 amino acids. The CDR3 loop reads CASSDSARWCNQPQHF. CDR3 in DNA: TGTGCCAGCAGTGACTCGGCCAGGTGGTGCAATCAGCCCCAGCATTTT.

This clone appeared a few times. This chain uses TRBV20-1 with TRBJ2-5; D perhaps matches TRBD1 (6 bases). V lost 3 bases and J 2 bases, leaving 16 bases between the germline ends. The CDR3 is 15 residues long. The V gene's germline CDR1 is DFQATT and CDR2 SNEGSKA (reference sequence). The CDR3 loop reads CSASDPRGQQETQYF. The CDR3 DNA reads TGCAGTGCTAGTGATCCTCGAGGACAGCAAGAGACCCAGTACTTC.

V usage is TRBV15 and J usage is TRBJ2-5; D unclear. This CDR3 has 15 amino acids. In germline, CDR1 is LNHNV, CDR2 YYDKDF (reference sequence). The ends were cut back, 0 bases at V and 3 bases at J, with 11 bases in the middle. The CDR3 bases are TGTGCCACCAGCAGAGACAGTCAGGTGGAAGAGACCCAGTACTTC. Its translation: CATSRDSQVEETQYF.

The chain carries TRBV18 and TRBJ2-1, with D unresolved. The germline V gene encodes CDR1 KGHSH and CDR2 LQKENI. Trimming removed 4 bases from V and 2 bases from J, with 12 bases in between. CDR3 length: 15 amino acids. CDR3 DNA sequence: TGTGCCAGCTCACGTGTGAGCGACCCCTACAATGAGCAGTTCTTC. Protein sequence: CASSRVSDPYNEQFF.

The chain joins TRBV7-9 to TRBJ2-7; a weak D match, TRBD2 (5 bases). Trimming left V 3 bases short and J 5 bases short, with 11 bases between. The CDR3 loop spans 13 amino acids. Germline CDR1 and CDR2: SEHNR and FQNEAQ (reference sequence). CDR3 bases: TGTGCCAGCAGCTTTGCAGCGGTCGACGAGCAGTACTTC. Amino acid sequence: CASSFAAVDEQYF.

V and J are TRBV6-5 and TRBJ2-1; 9 nucleotides match TRBD1. Germline-derived CDR1 and CDR2 are MNHEY and SVGAGI. This CDR3 is 15 amino acids long. The V and J ends lost 2 bases and 3 bases, in that order; junction bases with no gene match: 2. The CDR3 region has the DNA TGTGCCAGCAGTTACCGGGACAGGGACTACAATGAGCAGTTCTTC. Its protein product is CASSYRDRDYNEQFF.

The V call is TRBV28, the J call TRBJ1-1, with 9 bases matching TRBD1. The CDR3 totals 14 residues. CDR1 and CDR2 (germline): MDHEN, SYDVKM. With 6 bases clipped from V and 3 bases from J, the junction kept 5 bases outside the gene matches. The CDR3 here is CASRITGGHTEAFF. The CDR3 DNA reads as TGTGCCAGCAGAATAACAGGGGGCCACACTGAAGCTTTCTTT.

This clone has more than one count but fewer than ten. The chain recombines TRBV7-2 with TRBJ1-3, with 8 bases matching TRBD1. Germline CDR1 and CDR2: SGHTA and FQGNSA. The CDR3 length is 18 residues. Trimming at V came to 1 base and at J to 2 bases, leaving 10 bases not matched to a gene. In DNA, the CDR3 is TGTGCCAGCAGCTTAGTAGGATCGTGGACAGGGACTGGAAACACCATATATTTT. This codes for CASSLVGSWTGTGNTIYF.

This chain links TRBV29-1 with TRBJ2-7, with TRBD1 identical over 11 bases. Trimming removed 7 bases from V and 1 base from J; junction bases left unmatched: 9. From germline, CDR1 is SQVTM and CDR2 ANQGSEA. The length of the CDR3 is 15 residues. The CDR3 is CSAWEGDRGSYEQYF. DNA for the CDR3: TGCAGCGCTTGGGAAGGGGACAGGGGGTCCTACGAGCAGTACTTC.